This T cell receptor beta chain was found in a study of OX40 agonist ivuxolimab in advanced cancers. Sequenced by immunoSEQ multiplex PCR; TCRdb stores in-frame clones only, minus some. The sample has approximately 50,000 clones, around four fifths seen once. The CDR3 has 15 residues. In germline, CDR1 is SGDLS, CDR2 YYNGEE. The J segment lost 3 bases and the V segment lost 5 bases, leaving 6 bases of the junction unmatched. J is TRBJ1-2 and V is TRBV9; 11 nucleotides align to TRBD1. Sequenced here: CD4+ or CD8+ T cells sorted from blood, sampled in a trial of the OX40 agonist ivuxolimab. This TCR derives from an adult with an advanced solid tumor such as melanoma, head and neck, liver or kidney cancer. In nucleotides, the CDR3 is TGTGCCAGCAGTGGACAGGGGGCGGTACACTATGGCTACACCTTC. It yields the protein CASSGQGAVHYGYTF.